This TCR beta chain emerged from a study of blood T cell repertoires in COVID-19 (dated by TCRdb to 2020 to 2021). Regarding the complete study: Samples from collaborators originated in the United States, Italy and Spain and spanned both the acute and convalescent phases of COVID-19. The prospective study material was composed of cDNA or gDNA derived from T cells, B-cell-depleted T cells, or PBMCs. The dataset comprised deeply sampled blood TCRbeta repertoires from subjects exposed to, actively infected with, or recovered from COVID-19. The repertoires were released in a freely available public database meant as a resource for research on the immune response to SARS-CoV-2. The samples were drawn from the first 160 participants of the ongoing ImmuneRACE study and from 950 to 1,500 subjects provided by 6 global collaborators. Sample metadata almost always included a de-identified subject ID, COVID-19 status, age in years and sex. Where available, HLA class I and class II types were obtained from metadata supplied by the sample provider rather than from assay-based typing.

The paper as a whole reports these results and caveats: How much clinical and demographic metadata was included differed by source and by participant, and the metadata was provided uncurated.

Turning to this clone: There is no known antigen for this receptor. Nothing much larger sits one base from this clone, and base qualities are not available.

The collaborating institutions used their own protocols to collect whole blood in K2EDTA tubes. For TCRbeta analysis, collaborators shipped samples in one of three forms: frozen whole blood, isolated PBMCs, or DNA extracted from either of those sample types. TCRbeta CDR3 regions were amplified from genomic DNA by means of the immunoSEQ Assay, a bias-controlled multiplex PCR. Regarding the original processing steps: Nucleated cell counts per sample were estimated from amplification of reference gene primers within the assay. To quantify the absolute abundance of each unique TCRbeta CDR3 rearrangement, sequence reads were collapsed and filtered. For each sample, productive Simpson clonality was calculated by taking the square root of Simpson's diversity index across productive rearrangements. Entries here come from immuneACCESS through TCRdb and include only in-frame sequences with V and J called. Some clones fail to appear in such tables; in the studies checked, an unresolved V gene covers under half of the shortfall, and the cause of the remainder is unknown. V and J calls and clone size are given by that table; D and trimming were obtained from the DNA. In this sample the table shows about 34,000 clones, more than 90% of which occur a single time. Of the sample, less than 6% falls within the top ten clones.

The TCR comes from a woman aged 80 or over with acute or convalescent COVID-19. The specimen sequenced was peripheral blood.

Here is the DNA: TGTGCCAGCAGTGAAGGGGACAGGCACACAGATACGCAGTATTTT. This sequence encodes CASSEGDRHTDTQYF. This chain is built from TRBV2 and TRBJ2-3; the junction holds 8 bases that match TRBD1. The CDR3, cysteine through phenylalanine, is 15 amino acids long. The read is trimmed to its CDR3 DNA, 45 bases read in frame from base 1. Trimming accounts for 1 base at V and 2 bases at J, while the number of junction bases matched to no gene is 2. CDR1 SNHLY and CDR2 FYNNEI are derived from the germline V gene.